Listed here are 13 T cell receptor beta chains from one sample, sequenced in a study of blood T cell repertoires in COVID-19. Repertoires were generated with immunoSEQ multiplex PCR, while TCRdb's copy carries only in-frame clones and drops some. The sample contains over 450,000 clones, about 88% of which appear only once. What was sequenced was peripheral blood. All receptors come from a woman between 45 and 60 years old with COVID-19, enrolled during active disease.

The chain carries TRBV2 and TRBJ1-4; tentative D call: TRBD1 (5 bases). Trimming removed 6 bases at V and 4 bases at J, with 15 bases between. CDR3 length: 15 amino acids. Germline V gene sequence: CDR1 SNHLY, CDR2 FYNNEI. CDR3 sequence (DNA): TGTGCCAGCAGCCCATCCTTGGGACTTAATGAAAAACTGTTTTTT. Protein: CASSPSLGLNEKLFF.

V gene TRBV5-6 combines with J gene TRBJ2-1, with D possibly being TRBD2 (6 bases). Trimming took 4 bases from V and 0 from J, leaving 11 bases between them. Germline CDR1 is SGHDT and CDR2 is YYEEEE. The CDR3 runs 15 residues. The CDR3 DNA is TGTGCCAGCAGCCCGGGACTCCCCTCCTACAATGAGCAGTTCTTC. This codes for CASSPGLPSYNEQFF.

The chain recombines TRBV19 with TRBJ1-3; 11 bases fit TRBD1. The CDR3 extends over 17 amino acids. V lost 4 bases, J lost 0 bases, and 5 bases stayed unmatched. The V gene's germline CDR1 is LNHDA and CDR2 SQIVND (reference sequence). CDR3 sequence: CASSRTGGLRSGNTIYF. In nucleotides, the CDR3 is TGTGCCAGTAGTAGGACAGGGGGCCTTCGCTCTGGAAACACCATATATTTT.

Remarks on this clone: The sample holds other DNA sequences that translate to the same CDR3. The chain joins TRBV6-5 to TRBJ2-7, with 9 bases that match TRBD1. V was clipped by 6 bases and J by 4 bases; unmatched bases: 4. CDR3 length: 13 amino acids. Germline V gene sequence: CDR1 MNHEY, CDR2 SVGAGI. Written as DNA, the CDR3 is TGTGCCAGCAGCCGGGACAGGGATTACGAGCAGTACTTC. Its translation is CASSRDRDYEQYF.

The rearrangement uses TRBV5-1 and TRBJ1-2, with 8 bases identical to TRBD1. CDR1 SGHRS and CDR2 YFSETQ come from the germline V gene. With V trimmed by 2 bases and J by 3 bases, 6 bases remained unmatched. The CDR3 is 15 residues long. CDR3 DNA sequence: TGCGCCAGCAGCTTAGGCGGACAGGGAGACTATGGCTACACCTTC. This gives the protein CASSLGGQGDYGYTF. The entire variable domain, with the rest obtained from reference TRBV5-1 and TRBJ1-2, is as follows: KAGVTQTPRYLIKTRGQQVTLSCSPISGHRSVSWYQQTPGQGLQFLFEYFSETQRNKGNFPGRFSGRQFSNSRSEMNVSTLELGDSALYLCASSLGGQGDYGYTFGSGTRLTVV.

This clone was seen a single time. The chain is built from TRBV12-3 or TRBV12-4 and TRBJ1-2, with D hard to call. With 5 bases removed from V and 1 base from J, the gap between germline ends came to 5 bases. The CDR3 is 12 residues long. The CDR3 sequence is CASSGSNYGYTF. CDR3 DNA sequence: TGTGCCAGCAGTGGGAGTAACTATGGCTACACCTTC.

The gene calls are TRBV7-7 and TRBJ2-1; 7 positions agree with TRBD2. V dropped 0 bases and J dropped 9; count of bases not matched to a gene: 8. CDR1 is SSHAT, CDR2 FNYEAQ, per germline (reference sequence). The length of the CDR3 is 15 residues. The CDR3 DNA follows: TGTGCCAGCAGCTTAGCGGAGGGAGGGGCGGGTGAGCAGTTCTTC. It specifies CASSLAEGGAGEQFF.

This chain connects TRBV5-1 to TRBJ2-1; no firm D call. The ends were cut back, 0 bases at V and 4 bases at J, with 8 bases in the middle. CDR1 SGHRS and CDR2 YFSETQ come from the germline V gene. The CDR3 length is 14 residues. CDR3 sequence (DNA): TGCGCCAGCAGCTTGGTGGCCTCTTACAATGAGCAGTTCTTC. As protein: CASSLVASYNEQFF.

This chain connects TRBV4-1 to TRBJ2-3, with TRBD2 matching over 10 bases. Per the germline V gene, CDR1 is MGHRA and CDR2 is YSYEKL. The CDR3 has 18 residues. After removal of 5 bases from V and 1 base from J, the junction contained 12 bases not matched to a gene. The chain's CDR3 is CASSENRRLAGGTDTQYF. The DNA for the CDR3 is TGCGCCAGCAGCGAAAATAGGAGACTAGCGGGTGGCACAGATACGCAGTATTTT.

In this sample, this clone turned up once. The chain couples TRBV2 to TRBJ2-5; possible D gene TRBD1, 5 bases. The germline CDR1 and CDR2 sequences are SNHLY and FYNNEI. The CDR3 consists of 12 residues. V lost 5 bases and J 3 bases, leaving 7 bases between the germline ends. The CDR3 DNA reads TGTGCCAGCAGTAGCAGGGAAGAGACCCAGTACTTC. It yields the protein CASSSREETQYF.

The rearrangement uses TRBV19 and TRBJ2-1; 7 positions agree with TRBD1. The CDR3 consists of 16 residues. V was clipped by 4 bases and J by 5 bases; unmatched bases: 11. Germline lookup yields CDR1 LNHDA and CDR2 SQIVND (reference sequence). The CDR3 DNA is TGTGCCAGTAGTACCGCCCCCGAGACAGGGCACAATGAGCAGTTCTTC. This sequence encodes CASSTAPETGHNEQFF.

In this sample, this clone turned up once. The chain uses TRBV6-1 and TRBJ2-7; no clear D. The CDR3 runs to 13 residues. Looked up from germline, CDR1 is MNHNS and CDR2 is SASEGT. Trimming cost V 0 bases and J 5 bases, with 8 bases left between them. Here the CDR3 reads CASSEAHSHEQYF. In nucleotides, the CDR3 is TGTGCCAGCAGTGAAGCCCACAGCCACGAGCAGTACTTC.

This clone came up once. The CDR3 sequence is CASSPSSGGSYNEQFF. CDR3 bases: TGTGCCAGCAGTCCTTCTAGCGGGGGCTCCTACAATGAGCAGTTCTTC. This chain connects TRBV27 to TRBJ2-1; 10 bases are shared with TRBD2. This CDR3 contains 16 residues. The V segment lost 5 bases and the J segment 0 bases; nucleotides outside the gene matches: 4. Looked up from germline, CDR1 is MNHEY and CDR2 is SMNVEV (reference sequence).